This T cell receptor (beta chain) originates from a study of lymphopenia after photon versus proton radiotherapy. TCRdb's table, derived via immunoSEQ multiplex PCR, lists solely in-frame clones and lacks some. The sample yields approximately 45,000 clones, roughly 85% seen once. The CDR3 has 14 amino acids. Germline V gene sequence: CDR1 MNHEY, CDR2 SVGAGI. The trim removed 6 bases at V and 2 bases at J, leaving 6 bases unmatched. Study results and caveats: Only patients who died were analyzed for survival; proton advantage is unproven. After lymphocyte nadir, photon-treated repertoires showed oligoclonal expansion, especially CD8+ Temra. Larger post-nadir TCR diversity loss correlated inversely with survival in deceased patients.

As concerns this clone: Antigen specificity is unknown.

The starting material was peripheral blood, obtained from a patient treated with photon-based radiotherapy. The V gene is TRBV6-5, the J gene TRBJ1-2; 7 bases match TRBD1. This TCR was sampled from a man aged 40-49 years with gastric cancer. The CDR3 is CASRETGTNYGYTF. DNA of the CDR3: TGTGCCAGCAGAGAGACAGGGACCAACTATGGCTACACCTTC.